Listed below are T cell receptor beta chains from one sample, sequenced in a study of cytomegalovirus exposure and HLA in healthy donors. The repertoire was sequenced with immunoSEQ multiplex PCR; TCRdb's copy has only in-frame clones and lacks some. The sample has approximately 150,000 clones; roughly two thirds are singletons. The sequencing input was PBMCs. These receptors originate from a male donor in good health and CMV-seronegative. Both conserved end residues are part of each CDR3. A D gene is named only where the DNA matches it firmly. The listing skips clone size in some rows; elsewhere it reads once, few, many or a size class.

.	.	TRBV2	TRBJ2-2	TGTGCCAGCAGTGAACAGTACACCGGGGAGCTGTTTTTT	CASSEQYTGELFF
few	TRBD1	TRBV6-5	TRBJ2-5	TGTGCCAGCACCCGGACAGGGCAAGAGACCCAGTACTTC	CASTRTGQETQYF
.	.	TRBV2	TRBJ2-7	TGTGCCAGCAGTGAACTGGGCCTGACCTACGAGCAGTACTTC	CASSELGLTYEQYF
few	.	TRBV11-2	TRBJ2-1	TGTGCCAGCAGCCCCCTGAGGGTGAATGAGCAGTTCTTC	CASSPLRVNEQFF
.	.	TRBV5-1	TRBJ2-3	TGCGCCAGCAGCTTGATAGAACGAGATACGCAGTATTTT	CASSLIERDTQYF
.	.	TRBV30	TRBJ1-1	TGTGCCTGGAGTCAGGGGCCGAACACTGAAGCTTTCTTT	CAWSQGPNTEAFF
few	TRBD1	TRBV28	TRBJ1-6	TGTGCCTGCTGGACAGGGAATTCACCCCTCCACTTT	CACWTGNSPLHF
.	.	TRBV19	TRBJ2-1	TGTGCCAGTAGTATCGGTCCGCGGGACGGGTACAATGAGCAGTTCTTC	CASSIGPRDGYNEQFF
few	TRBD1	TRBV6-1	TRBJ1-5	TGTGCCAGCAGTGGTCCTATAGACAGGGTCGATCAGCCCCAGCATTTT	CASSGPIDRVDQPQHF
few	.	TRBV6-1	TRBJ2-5	TGTGCCAGCAGCCCCCTAGTGTCGGAGACCCAGTACTTC	CASSPLVSETQYF
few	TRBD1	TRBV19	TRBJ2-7	TGTGCCACCGCTACGGGACAGGGGTACGAGCAGTACTTC	CATATGQGYEQYF
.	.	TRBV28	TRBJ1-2	TGTGCCAGCAGTTTGTCTGGCGGATACTTCTATGGCTACACCTTC	CASSLSGGYFYGYTF
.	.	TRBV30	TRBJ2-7	TGTGCCTGGACGCTGGGAGTTCCCCCCTACGAGCAGTACTTC	CAWTLGVPPYEQYF
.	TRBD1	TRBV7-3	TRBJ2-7	TGTGCCAGCAGCTGGGGACAAGACAGGGCTATCTCCTACGAGCAGTACTTC	CASSWGQDRAISYEQYF
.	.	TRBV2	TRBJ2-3	TGTGCCAGCAGTGCCCGAGATACGCAGTATTTT	CASSARDTQYF
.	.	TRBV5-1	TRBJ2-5	TGCGCCAGCAGCTTGACCCCAGACAGTATGATCCAGTACTTC	CASSLTPDSMIQYF
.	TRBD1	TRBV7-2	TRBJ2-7	TGTGCCAGCAGCTTAGGGGACAGCTACGAGCAGTACTTC	CASSLGDSYEQYF
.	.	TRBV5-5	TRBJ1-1	TGTGCCAGCAGCCGCCTCTCTATGGCTGAAGCTTTCTTT	CASSRLSMAEAFF
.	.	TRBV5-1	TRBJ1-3	TGCGCCAGCAGCTCTGGACAGACCTCTGGAAACACCATATATTTT	CASSSGQTSGNTIYF
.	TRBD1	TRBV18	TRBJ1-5	TGTGCCAGCTCACCGGCCGGGACAGTGAGCTTATCGCCCCAGCATTTT	CASSPAGTVSLSPQHF
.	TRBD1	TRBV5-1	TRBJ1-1	TGCGCCAGCAGCCCGGGACAGTGGGGCATGAACACTGAAGCTTTCTTT	CASSPGQWGMNTEAFF
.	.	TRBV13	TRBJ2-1	TGTGCCAGCAGCTTAGAGCTGAGGCTGGCCGGGGGAGAGCAGTTCTTC	CASSLELRLAGGEQFF
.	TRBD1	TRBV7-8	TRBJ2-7	TGTGCCAGCAGCTTAAACAGGGGGCAGTACTTC	CASSLNRGQYF
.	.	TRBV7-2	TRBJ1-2	TGTGCCAGCAGCTTAGTTTGGGACAAACGTAACTATGGCTACACCTTC	CASSLVWDKRNYGYTF
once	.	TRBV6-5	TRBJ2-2	TGTGCCAGCAGTTACGGAATGGGAGCGCTCACCGGGGAGCTGTTTTTT	CASSYGMGALTGELFF
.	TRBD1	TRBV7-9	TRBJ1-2	TGTGCCAGCAGCTCACCGACAGGGTATAACTATGGCTACACCTTC	CASSSPTGYNYGYTF
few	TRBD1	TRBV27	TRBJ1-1	TGTGCCAGCAGTACTCGGACAGGGAGGGGCAACACTGAAGCTTTCTTT	CASSTRTGRGNTEAFF
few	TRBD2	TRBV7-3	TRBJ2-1	TGTGCCAGCAGCTTACCACAAAACGGAGCTAGCGGGGGGCAGATCTCCTACAATGAGCAGTTCTTC	CASSLPQNGASGGQISYNEQFF
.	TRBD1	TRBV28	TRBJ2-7	TGTGCCAGCAGTTATGGACAGGACTACGAGCAGTACTTC	CASSYGQDYEQYF
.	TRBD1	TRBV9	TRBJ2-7	TGTGCCAGCATCGGTCCCTTTTTCTACAGGGGACCAAACTTC	CASIGPFFYRGPNF
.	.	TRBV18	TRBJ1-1	TGTGCCAGCTCACCAACTACGCCAGCGACGGGCACTGAAGCTTTCTTT	CASSPTTPATGTEAFF